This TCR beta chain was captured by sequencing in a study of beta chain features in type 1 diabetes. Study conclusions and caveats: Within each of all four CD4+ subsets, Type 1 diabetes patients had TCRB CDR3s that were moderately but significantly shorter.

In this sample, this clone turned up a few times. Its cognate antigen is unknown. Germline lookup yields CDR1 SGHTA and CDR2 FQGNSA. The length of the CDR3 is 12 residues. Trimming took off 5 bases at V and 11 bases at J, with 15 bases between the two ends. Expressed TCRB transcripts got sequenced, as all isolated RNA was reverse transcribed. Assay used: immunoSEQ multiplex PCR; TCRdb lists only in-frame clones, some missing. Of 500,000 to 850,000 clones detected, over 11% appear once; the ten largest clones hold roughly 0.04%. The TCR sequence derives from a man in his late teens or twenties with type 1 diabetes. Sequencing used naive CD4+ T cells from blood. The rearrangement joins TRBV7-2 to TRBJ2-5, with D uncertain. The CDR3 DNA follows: TGTGCCAGCAGCCGTTACGGTGCTGAGCAGTACTTC. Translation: CASSRYGAEQYF.